This T cell receptor beta chain derives from a study of blood T cell repertoires in COVID-19. Overall study: PBMCs, B-cell-depleted T cells, or T cells were the source of the cDNA or gDNA that made up the material.

Produced via immunoSEQ multiplex PCR; TCRdb's table is partial and in-frame only. Found here are 200,000 to 250,000 clones, 70% to 90% of them singletons; the top ten hold around 0.98%. Germline V gene data show CDR1 as MNHEY and CDR2 as SMNVEV (reference sequence). The germline V and J ends were trimmed by 5 bases and 6 bases, with 11 bases remaining between them. The CDR3 runs 13 residues. With respect to this clone: The identical CDR3 is also encoded by other nucleotide sequences in the sample.

This clonotype was sampled from a man aged 40-50 years with acute or convalescent COVID-19. The sequencing sample was made of peripheral blood. The V gene is TRBV27, the J gene TRBJ2-1; TRBD1 is a possible D gene (6 bases). The CDR3 DNA follows: TGTGCCAGCAGTCCCAGGGGTGGCAATGAGCAGTTCTTC. It encodes CASSPRGGNEQFF.